A selection of T cell receptor beta chains follows, all from one sample in a study of blood T cell repertoires in COVID-19. Using immunoSEQ multiplex PCR, the repertoire was profiled, and TCRdb retains in-frame clones only, with some absent. The sample yields under 150,000 clones, approximately 79% seen once. The sample taken for sequencing was peripheral blood. The receptors shown here come from a man aged 50-59 years with active or convalescent COVID-19. The CDR3 runs from the conserved cysteine through the conserved F or W. The order of the fields is CDR3 protein, CDR3 DNA, V gene, D gene, J gene, clone size. D genes are given only for firm matches. Size values are once, few and many counts, or a class for expanded clones, and some rows have none.

CDR3aa: CASSELANTGELFF; CDR3nt: TGTGCCAGCAGTGAACTAGCGAACACCGGGGAGCTGTTTTTT; v_gene: TRBV6-4; d_gene: NA; j_gene: TRBJ2-2; abundance: NA
CDR3aa: CASTGQEETQYF; CDR3nt: TGTGCCAGTACCGGACAGGAAGAGACCCAGTACTTC; v_gene: TRBV19; d_gene: TRBD1; j_gene: TRBJ2-5; abundance: NA
CDR3aa: CAVGGSGTYEQYF; CDR3nt: TGCGCCGTCGGCGGGAGTGGAACCTACGAGCAGTACTTC; v_gene: TRBV5-1; d_gene: TRBD2; j_gene: TRBJ2-7; abundance: NA
CDR3aa: CSASVEGGNYNEQFF; CDR3nt: TGCAGTGCTAGTGTGGAGGGCGGGAACTACAATGAGCAGTTCTTC; v_gene: TRBV20-1; d_gene: NA; j_gene: TRBJ2-1; abundance: NA
CDR3aa: CASSLTGGRSYNSPLHF; CDR3nt: TGTGCCAGCAGTTTGACGGGGGGAAGGTCCTATAATTCACCCCTCCACTTT; v_gene: TRBV27; d_gene: NA; j_gene: TRBJ1-6; abundance: NA
CDR3aa: CASRGTGMNTEAFF; CDR3nt: TGTGCCAGTAGGGGGACAGGGATGAACACTGAAGCTTTCTTT; v_gene: TRBV19; d_gene: TRBD1; j_gene: TRBJ1-1; abundance: once
CDR3aa: CATRGGQSSYNEQFF; CDR3nt: TGTGCTACCCGGGGGGGACAAAGCTCCTACAATGAGCAGTTCTTC; v_gene: TRBV19; d_gene: TRBD2; j_gene: TRBJ2-1; abundance: NA
CDR3aa: CASSLGASGSYEQYF; CDR3nt: TGTGCCAGCAGCTTAGGCGCTAGCGGCTCCTACGAGCAGTACTTC; v_gene: TRBV7-6; d_gene: TRBD2; j_gene: TRBJ2-7; abundance: NA
CDR3aa: CASIPVGASTYEQYF; CDR3nt: TGTGCCAGCATCCCCGTCGGAGCCTCTACCTACGAGCAGTACTTC; v_gene: TRBV28; d_gene: NA; j_gene: TRBJ2-7; abundance: NA
CDR3aa: CAWSAKALPGTVFSYEQYF; CDR3nt: TGTGCCTGGAGTGCCAAGGCCCTCCCGGGGACAGTTTTTTCCTACGAGCAGTACTTC; v_gene: TRBV30; d_gene: TRBD1; j_gene: TRBJ2-7; abundance: NA
CDR3aa: CASSLGGFNQPQHF; CDR3nt: TGCGCCAGCAGCTTGGGAGGCTTCAATCAGCCCCAGCATTTT; v_gene: TRBV5-1; d_gene: NA; j_gene: TRBJ1-5; abundance: NA
CDR3aa: CASSLYLVSSGTMSSYNEQFF; CDR3nt: TGTGCCAGCAGTTTATATCTCGTTTCTAGCGGGACTATGAGCTCCTACAATGAGCAGTTCTTC; v_gene: TRBV27; d_gene: TRBD2; j_gene: TRBJ2-1; abundance: NA
CDR3aa: CASSSGLAGYNEQFF; CDR3nt: TGCGCCAGCAGCTCGGGGCTAGCGGGCTACAATGAGCAGTTCTTC; v_gene: TRBV5-1; d_gene: TRBD2; j_gene: TRBJ2-1; abundance: NA
CDR3aa: CASSTRDSLGETQYF; CDR3nt: TGTGCCAGTAGTACGCGGGACAGTTTAGGAGAGACCCAGTACTTC; v_gene: TRBV19; d_gene: NA; j_gene: TRBJ2-5; abundance: NA
CDR3aa: CASSEQGTPYNEQFF; CDR3nt: TGTGCCAGCAGCGAGCAGGGAACCCCCTACAATGAGCAGTTCTTC; v_gene: TRBV12-1; d_gene: NA; j_gene: TRBJ2-1; abundance: NA
CDR3aa: CASSPGGSYEQYF; CDR3nt: TGCGCCAGCAGCCCAGGGGGGAGCTACGAGCAGTACTTC; v_gene: TRBV5-1; d_gene: NA; j_gene: TRBJ2-7; abundance: few
CDR3aa: CASSLWGTGGGELFF; CDR3nt: TGTGCCAGCAGCTTATGGGGGACAGGCGGCGGGGAGCTGTTTTTT; v_gene: TRBV7-3; d_gene: TRBD1; j_gene: TRBJ2-2; abundance: NA
CDR3aa: CATSDSGTSVYNEQFF; CDR3nt: TGTGCCACCAGTGACTCCGGGACTAGCGTCTACAATGAGCAGTTCTTC; v_gene: TRBV24-1; d_gene: TRBD2; j_gene: TRBJ2-1; abundance: few
CDR3aa: CASSQDGRGTHNEQFF; CDR3nt: TGTGCCAGCAGCCAAGACGGACGGGGGACCCACAATGAGCAGTTCTTC; v_gene: TRBV3-1/TRBV3-2; d_gene: NA; j_gene: TRBJ2-1; abundance: NA
CDR3aa: CSASGAGVYNEQFF; CDR3nt: TGCAGTGCTAGTGGAGCGGGGGTCTACAATGAGCAGTTCTTC; v_gene: TRBV20-1; d_gene: TRBD2; j_gene: TRBJ2-1; abundance: NA
CDR3aa: CASSETGQSGSQQYF; CDR3nt: TGTGCTAGCAGCGAAACGGGACAGAGCGGGTCCCAGCAGTACTTC; v_gene: TRBV7-7; d_gene: NA; j_gene: TRBJ2-7; abundance: NA
CDR3aa: CASSLAGQGGINEQFF; CDR3nt: TGCGCCAGCAGCTTGGCCGGGCAGGGAGGCATCAATGAGCAGTTCTTC; v_gene: TRBV5-1; d_gene: NA; j_gene: TRBJ2-1; abundance: NA
CDR3aa: CASSLDPTASNYGYTF; CDR3nt: TGTGCCAGCAGCTTAGATCCGACAGCCTCTAACTATGGCTACACCTTC; v_gene: TRBV7-6; d_gene: NA; j_gene: TRBJ1-2; abundance: NA
CDR3aa: CASSLAQAVQYF; CDR3nt: TGTGCCAGCAGCTTAGCGCAGGCAGTTCAGTACTTC; v_gene: TRBV7-9; d_gene: NA; j_gene: TRBJ2-7; abundance: NA
CDR3aa: CAISTHAGGSDNEQFF; CDR3nt: TGTGCCATCAGTACCCATGCGGGAGGCTCCGACAATGAGCAGTTCTTC; v_gene: TRBV10-3; d_gene: TRBD2; j_gene: TRBJ2-1; abundance: NA
CDR3aa: CASSQGAASSYNEQFF; CDR3nt: TGCGCCAGCAGCCAAGGAGCGGCGAGCTCCTACAATGAGCAGTTCTTC; v_gene: TRBV4-1; d_gene: NA; j_gene: TRBJ2-1; abundance: NA
CDR3aa: CSHAGTENEKLFF; CDR3nt: TGCAGCCATGCCGGGACAGAAAATGAAAAACTGTTTTTT; v_gene: TRBV29-1; d_gene: TRBD1; j_gene: TRBJ1-4; abundance: NA
CDR3aa: CASLTLQGPPMNTEAFF; CDR3nt: TGCGCCAGCTTGACTCTTCAGGGCCCTCCTATGAACACTGAAGCTTTCTTT; v_gene: TRBV10-2; d_gene: NA; j_gene: TRBJ1-1; abundance: NA
CDR3aa: CASSFGQVRPQHF; CDR3nt: TGTGCCAGCAGTTTTGGACAGGTACGGCCCCAGCATTTT; v_gene: TRBV12-3/TRBV12-4; d_gene: TRBD1; j_gene: TRBJ1-5; abundance: NA
CDR3aa: CASSVGLGSGTDTQYF; CDR3nt: TGTGCCAGCAGCGTAGGACTAGGGAGCGGCACAGATACGCAGTATTTT; v_gene: TRBV9; d_gene: NA; j_gene: TRBJ2-3; abundance: NA
CDR3aa: CASSQPGRGRGNEKLFF; CDR3nt: TGTGCCAGCAGCCAACCGGGTAGAGGTCGGGGGAATGAAAAACTGTTTTTT; v_gene: TRBV14; d_gene: NA; j_gene: TRBJ1-4; abundance: NA
CDR3aa: CASSPATMLPYEQYF; CDR3nt: TGTGCCAGCAGCCCGGCCACTATGCTGCCCTACGAGCAGTACTTC; v_gene: TRBV14; d_gene: NA; j_gene: TRBJ2-7; abundance: NA
CDR3aa: CATSPGTGVLQPQHF; CDR3nt: TGTGCCACCTCCCCCGGGACAGGGGTTTTACAGCCCCAGCATTTT; v_gene: TRBV6-5; d_gene: TRBD1; j_gene: TRBJ1-5; abundance: NA
CDR3aa: CASSLLGTGPNEQYF; CDR3nt: TGTGCCAGCAGCCTGTTAGGGACAGGCCCAAACGAGCAGTACTTC; v_gene: TRBV5-5; d_gene: TRBD1; j_gene: TRBJ2-7; abundance: NA
CDR3aa: CASSLQGLFYEQFF; CDR3nt: TGTGCCAGCAGCTTACAGGGGCTTTTCTATGAGCAGTTCTTC; v_gene: TRBV11-1; d_gene: NA; j_gene: TRBJ2-1; abundance: NA
CDR3aa: CASNGLRETNEKLFF; CDR3nt: TGTGCCAGTAATGGTTTACGAGAGACTAATGAAAAACTGTTTTTT; v_gene: TRBV19; d_gene: NA; j_gene: TRBJ1-4; abundance: NA
CDR3aa: CASKAEASSYEQYF; CDR3nt: TGTGCCAGCAAAGCTGAGGCTAGCTCCTACGAGCAGTACTTC; v_gene: TRBV2; d_gene: NA; j_gene: TRBJ2-7; abundance: NA
CDR3aa: CASKDLTHSGNTIYF; CDR3nt: TGTGCCAGTAAAGACTTAACCCACTCTGGAAACACCATATATTTT; v_gene: TRBV19; d_gene: NA; j_gene: TRBJ1-3; abundance: NA
CDR3aa: CASARTQNTGELFF; CDR3nt: TGTGCCAGCGCCCGGACTCAGAACACCGGGGAGCTGTTTTTT; v_gene: TRBV7-9; d_gene: NA; j_gene: TRBJ2-2; abundance: NA
CDR3aa: CASSRPGGDEAFF; CDR3nt: TGTGCCAGCTCCCGTCCCGGCGGGGATGAAGCTTTCTTT; v_gene: TRBV18; d_gene: NA; j_gene: TRBJ1-1; abundance: NA
CDR3aa: CASSESREGADTQYF; CDR3nt: TGTGCCAGCAGTGAGTCGCGGGAGGGCGCAGATACGCAGTATTTT; v_gene: TRBV6-1; d_gene: TRBD2; j_gene: TRBJ2-3; abundance: NA
CDR3aa: CASSLGGASGPEYF; CDR3nt: TGTGCCAGCAGCTTAGGGGGGGCTAGCGGGCCTGAGTACTTC; v_gene: TRBV7-2; d_gene: TRBD2; j_gene: TRBJ2-5; abundance: NA
CDR3aa: CASSVVGSGNTDTQYF; CDR3nt: TGTGCCAGCAGCGTAGTAGGTAGCGGGAACACAGATACGCAGTATTTT; v_gene: TRBV9; d_gene: TRBD2; j_gene: TRBJ2-3; abundance: NA
CDR3aa: CASKNAYEQYF; CDR3nt: TGCGCCAGCAAAAACGCGTACGAGCAGTACTTC; v_gene: TRBV5-1; d_gene: NA; j_gene: TRBJ2-7; abundance: NA
CDR3aa: CASSLDKSSGNTIYF; CDR3nt: TGTGCCAGCAGCCTTGACAAGAGCTCTGGAAACACCATATATTTT; v_gene: TRBV6-5; d_gene: NA; j_gene: TRBJ1-3; abundance: NA
CDR3aa: CASSQSGRGEKLFF; CDR3nt: TGTGCCAGCAGCCAAAGCGGGAGGGGGGAAAAACTGTTTTTT; v_gene: TRBV3-1/TRBV3-2; d_gene: NA; j_gene: TRBJ1-4; abundance: once
CDR3aa: CASNLAGGLYNEQFF; CDR3nt: TGTGCCAGCAACTTAGCGGGAGGTTTGTACAATGAGCAGTTCTTC; v_gene: TRBV6-5; d_gene: TRBD2; j_gene: TRBJ2-1; abundance: NA
CDR3aa: CASSQAGSNQPQHF; CDR3nt: TGCGCCAGCAGCCAAGCAGGGAGCAATCAGCCCCAGCATTTT; v_gene: TRBV4-1; d_gene: NA; j_gene: TRBJ1-5; abundance: once
CDR3aa: CASSRLAASGEQYF; CDR3nt: TGTGCCAGCAGCCGACTAGCGGCCTCGGGGGAGCAGTACTTC; v_gene: TRBV2; d_gene: TRBD2; j_gene: TRBJ2-7; abundance: NA
CDR3aa: CASSAGETDTQYF; CDR3nt: TGTGCCAGTAGTGCGGGGGAGACAGATACGCAGTATTTT; v_gene: TRBV19; d_gene: TRBD2; j_gene: TRBJ2-3; abundance: NA